The following is a T cell receptor beta chain sequence with its context. The target antigen is unknown. This specimen comes from a study of cytomegalovirus exposure and HLA in healthy donors. The study, taken as a whole, reports: No immune exposure information besides CMV serostatus was available. The classifier reportedly diagnosed cytomegalovirus status with high sensitivity and specificity.

PCR employed 60 Vbeta and 13 Jbeta primers. Here immunoSEQ multiplex PCR was the method, and the copy in TCRdb shows in-frame clones only, minus some. In total, the table holds more than 95,000 clones. V was shortened by 4 bases and J by 1 base, with 10 bases between the two germline ends. There are 15 residues in the CDR3. Germline V CDR1 and CDR2: MGHRA, YSYEKL. The genes are TRBV4-1 and TRBJ2-2, with D tentatively TRBD2 (6 bases). The clonotype comes from a man under 40 in good health and CMV-seronegative. Sequenced sample: PBMCs. Here the CDR3 DNA reads TGCGCCAGCAGCCCGCGGAGGGTGAACACCGGGGAGCTGTTTTTT. Translation gives CASSPRRVNTGELFF.